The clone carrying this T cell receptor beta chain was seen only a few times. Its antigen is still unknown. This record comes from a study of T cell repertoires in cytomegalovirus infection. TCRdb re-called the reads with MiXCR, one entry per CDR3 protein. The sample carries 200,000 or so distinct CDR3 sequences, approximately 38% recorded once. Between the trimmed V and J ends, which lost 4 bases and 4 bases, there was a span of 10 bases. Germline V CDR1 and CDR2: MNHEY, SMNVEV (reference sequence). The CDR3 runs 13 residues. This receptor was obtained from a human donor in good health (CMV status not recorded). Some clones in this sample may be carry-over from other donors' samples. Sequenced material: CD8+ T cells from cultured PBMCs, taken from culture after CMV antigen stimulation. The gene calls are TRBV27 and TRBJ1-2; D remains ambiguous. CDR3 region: CASSYGETYGYTF. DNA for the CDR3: TGTGCCAGCAGTTACGGGGAGACCTATGGCTACACCTTC.